This T cell receptor (beta chain) was captured by sequencing in a study of hypomethylating agent response in myelodysplastic syndrome. Profiling relied on immunoSEQ multiplex PCR, and the TCRdb table lists in-frame clones only, not all of them. The table records fewer than 7,500 clones, 70% to 85% of them present only once. The CDR3 is 14 residues long. The specimen comprised bone marrow, sampled before or after starting hypomethylating agent treatment for myelodysplastic syndrome (not recorded which). This chain connects TRBV21-1 to TRBJ1-5; the table's D call, TRBD1, has no DNA check behind it. TRBV21-1 is a pseudogene locus. The clonotype originates from a human donor with myelodysplastic syndrome. Here the CDR3 reads CASSHTGPNQPQHF. The CDR3 coding sequence is TGTGCCAGCAGCCACACAGGACCCAATCAGCCCCAGCATTTT.